In its sample, the clone carrying this T cell receptor beta chain was seen many times. Antigen specificity is unknown. This entry is derived from a study of T cells after yellow fever vaccination. On the study more broadly: Fractions of limited cellularity were prepared by means of SMART-Seq v4 Ultra Low Input. Overall study results and limits: The appearance of a small share of clonotypes in both CD4 and CD8 compartments was observed. Most clones from primary vaccination were detected again post-booster (96% CD4, 88% CD8).

For TCR, cDNA came from 5'RACE template switching, which added a universal primer site and UMIs. TCRdb reprocessed the 5' RACE reads with MiXCR, giving one entry per CDR3 protein. The repertoire includes about 320,000 distinct CDR3 sequences, about 4.5% of them detected once, and around 19% sits in the top ten. V lost 2 bases and J lost 1; bases outside the gene matches: 5. Germline CDR1 SGHTA, CDR2 FQGTGA. The CDR3 is 16 residues long. The sequence came from a man in his late teens or twenties who received the YFV17D yellow fever vaccine. The chain couples TRBV7-3 to TRBJ2-1; 7 bases agree with TRBD2. The specimen was PBMCs, collected 15 days after the yellow fever booster vaccination. As DNA, the CDR3 is TGTGCCAGCAGCTTAGAGGGGCGGGGGTCCTACAATGAGCAGTTCTTC. This translates into CASSLEGRGSYNEQFF. The full variable domain, rest sourced from reference TRBV7-3 and TRBJ2-1, is GAGVSQTPSNKVTEKGKYVELRCDPISGHTALYWYRQSLGQGPEFLIYFQGTGAADDSGLPNDRFFAVRPEGSVSTLKIQRTERGDSAVYLCASSLEGRGSYNEQFFGPGTRLTVL.